Here is one T cell receptor (beta chain) with its context. This entry belongs to a study of monozygotic twins with inflammatory bowel disease. Each UMI, carrying a 6-nucleotide sample barcode, came from template switching. Following a re-call of the 5' RACE reads, TCRdb has one entry per CDR3 protein and lacks DNA. In total, the table holds under 150,000 distinct CDR3 sequences. This sequence was found in a human donor with ulcerative colitis or Crohn's disease, or a healthy co-twin of an affected twin (not recorded which). Sample: blood.

CDR3 sequence: CASSYKETQYF. V is TRBV6-5 and J is TRBJ2-5. The CDR3 loop spans 11 amino acids. CDR1 MNHEY and CDR2 SVGAGI come from the germline V gene.